A selection of T cell receptor beta chains follows, all from one sample in a study of blood T cell repertoires in COVID-19. Produced via immunoSEQ multiplex PCR; TCRdb's table is partial and in-frame only. The profile covers approximately 140,000 clones, with around 83% appearing a single time and about 1.4% taken by the ten largest. What was sequenced was peripheral blood. The receptors originated from a human donor in a cohort sampled during active COVID-19. CDR3s include the opening cysteine and the closing phenylalanine or tryptophan. The order of the fields is CDR3 DNA, CDR3 protein, clone size, V gene, J gene, D gene. The D gene is left open where the match is weak. Some rows mark clone size as missing; the rest say once, few, many or name a class of expanded clone.

CDR3 DNA: TGTGCCAGCAGGGCCGTCGGGGTACGGGGGTACGAGCAGTACTTC
CDR3 protein: CASRAVGVRGYEQYF
clone size: NA
V gene: TRBV28
J gene: TRBJ2-7
D gene: NA

CDR3 DNA: TGTGCCAGCAGCCTGAGGATAGCGACAGATACGCAGTATTTT
CDR3 protein: CASSLRIATDTQYF
clone size: NA
V gene: TRBV9
J gene: TRBJ2-3
D gene: NA

CDR3 DNA: TGCGCCAGCAGTCCCCTTCTGGAGGGGGAGACCCAGTACTTC
CDR3 protein: CASSPLLEGETQYF
clone size: NA
V gene: TRBV5-1
J gene: TRBJ2-5
D gene: NA

CDR3 DNA: TGTGCCAGCAGCTTAGCCGGGAGAGGGTACGAGCAGTACTTC
CDR3 protein: CASSLAGRGYEQYF
clone size: NA
V gene: TRBV11-1
J gene: TRBJ2-7
D gene: NA

CDR3 DNA: TGTGCCAGCACCAGACTCCGGGTCCCATCAGAGCAGTACTTC
CDR3 protein: CASTRLRVPSEQYF
clone size: NA
V gene: TRBV11-2
J gene: TRBJ2-7
D gene: NA

CDR3 DNA: TGTGCCAGCAGTTCGGGGAAAGCGGGAGGCTCCTACAATGAGCAGTTCTTC
CDR3 protein: CASSSGKAGGSYNEQFF
clone size: NA
V gene: TRBV6-2/TRBV6-3
J gene: TRBJ2-1
D gene: TRBD2

CDR3 DNA: TGCGCCAGCAGCTTGGGTCAACTAGCCCCCTACGAGCAGTACTTC
CDR3 protein: CASSLGQLAPYEQYF
clone size: NA
V gene: TRBV5-1
J gene: TRBJ2-7
D gene: NA

CDR3 DNA: TGTGCCAGCAGCACCCGGGGACAGGGGAATCAGCCCCAGCATTTT
CDR3 protein: CASSTRGQGNQPQHF
clone size: NA
V gene: TRBV13
J gene: TRBJ1-5
D gene: TRBD1

CDR3 DNA: TGTGCCAGCAGTGACAGGTTTGAGCAGTTCTTC
CDR3 protein: CASSDRFEQFF
clone size: once
V gene: TRBV2
J gene: TRBJ2-1
D gene: NA

CDR3 DNA: TGTGCCAGTAAGGGGACTTCCTCCTACGAGCAGTACTTC
CDR3 protein: CASKGTSSYEQYF
clone size: NA
V gene: TRBV19
J gene: TRBJ2-7
D gene: NA

CDR3 DNA: TGTGCTACCGATCGTGACAGAAACACCATATATTTT
CDR3 protein: CATDRDRNTIYF
clone size: NA
V gene: TRBV6-5
J gene: TRBJ1-3
D gene: NA

CDR3 DNA: TGCAGCGTCGGCGGGACAGGGACGCGGGAGCAGTACTTC
CDR3 protein: CSVGGTGTREQYF
clone size: NA
V gene: TRBV29-1
J gene: TRBJ2-7
D gene: TRBD1

CDR3 DNA: TGTGCCAGCGCATTTTTAGCGGGAGGGCCGGCCAAAAACATTCAGTACTTC
CDR3 protein: CASAFLAGGPAKNIQYF
clone size: once
V gene: TRBV7-8
J gene: TRBJ2-4
D gene: TRBD2

CDR3 DNA: TGTGCCAGCAGTTACACCCCGACAGGGGTAGGCTACACCTTC
CDR3 protein: CASSYTPTGVGYTF
clone size: NA
V gene: TRBV6-5
J gene: TRBJ1-2
D gene: TRBD1

CDR3 DNA: TGCGCCAGCAGCCCCGGTTCTACTAATGAAAAACTGTTTTTT
CDR3 protein: CASSPGSTNEKLFF
clone size: NA
V gene: TRBV5-1
J gene: TRBJ1-4
D gene: NA